This T cell receptor (beta chain) was recorded in a study of T cells in Graves' hyperthyroidism and ophthalmopathy. RNA transcripts were the template for amplifying TCR beta CDR3 regions. The TCR CDR3 first-round RT-PCR relied on the HTBI primer set. TCRdb re-derived calls from the multiplex PCR reads in MiXCR, one entry per CDR3 protein. The table records 390,000 or so distinct CDR3 sequences, approximately 15% of them present only once. V lost 1 base to trimming and J lost 3 bases, with 10 bases between them. This CDR3 spans 13 amino acids. Germline CDR1 reads GTSNPN; CDR2 reads SVGIG (reference sequence). Whole-study findings and limits: The model's output predicted ophthalmopathy at a median of 6.5 months prior to onset. Within blood appeared most thyroid clonotypes that had expanded above 0.001.

This clonotype has at least ten counts. Antigen specificity is unknown. The source is a man between 18 and 35 years old with Graves' ophthalmopathy. The sequenced material came from blood. The V gene is TRBV30, the J gene TRBJ2-7; no definite D call. Here the CDR3 DNA reads TGTGCCTGGAGTGCCGGGCCATACTACGAGCAGTACTTC. Amino acids: CAWSAGPYYEQYF.